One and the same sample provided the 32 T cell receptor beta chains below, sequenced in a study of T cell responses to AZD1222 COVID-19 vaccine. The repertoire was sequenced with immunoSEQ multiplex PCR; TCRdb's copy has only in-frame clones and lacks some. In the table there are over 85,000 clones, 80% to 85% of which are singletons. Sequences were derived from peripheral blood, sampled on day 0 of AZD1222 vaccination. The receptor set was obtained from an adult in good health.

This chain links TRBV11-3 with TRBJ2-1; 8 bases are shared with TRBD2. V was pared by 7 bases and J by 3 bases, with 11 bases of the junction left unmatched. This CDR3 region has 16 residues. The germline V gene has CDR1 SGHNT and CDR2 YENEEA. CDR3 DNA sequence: TGTGCCAGCACGTCGGACGGGGGGGCCGGCTACAATGAGCAGTTCTTC. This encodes CASTSDGGAGYNEQFF.

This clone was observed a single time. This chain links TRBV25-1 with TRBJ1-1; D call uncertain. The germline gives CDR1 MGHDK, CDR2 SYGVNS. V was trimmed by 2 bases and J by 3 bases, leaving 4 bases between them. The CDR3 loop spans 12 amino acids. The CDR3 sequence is CASSEPHTEAFF. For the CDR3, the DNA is TGTGCCAGCAGTGAACCCCACACTGAAGCTTTCTTT.

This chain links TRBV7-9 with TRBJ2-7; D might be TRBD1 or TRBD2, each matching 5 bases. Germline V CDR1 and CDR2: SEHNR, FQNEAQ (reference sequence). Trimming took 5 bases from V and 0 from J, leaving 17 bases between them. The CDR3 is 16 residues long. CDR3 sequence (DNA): TGTGCCAGCAGCGAATACTCAGGGACGGACTCCTACGAGCAGTACTTC. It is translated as CASSEYSGTDSYEQYF.

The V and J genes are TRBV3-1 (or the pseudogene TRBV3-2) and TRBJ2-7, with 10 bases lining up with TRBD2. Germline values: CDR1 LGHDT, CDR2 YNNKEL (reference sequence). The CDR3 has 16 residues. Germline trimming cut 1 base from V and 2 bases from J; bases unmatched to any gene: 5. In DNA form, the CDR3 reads TGTGCCAGCAGCCAAGGTCTAGCGGGAGAAACCTACGAGCAGTACTTC. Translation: CASSQGLAGETYEQYF.

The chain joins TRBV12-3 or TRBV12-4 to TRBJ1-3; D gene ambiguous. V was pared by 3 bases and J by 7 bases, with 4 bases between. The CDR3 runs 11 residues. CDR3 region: CASSLRNTIYF. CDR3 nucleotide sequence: TGTGCCAGCAGTTTGAGGAACACCATATATTTT.

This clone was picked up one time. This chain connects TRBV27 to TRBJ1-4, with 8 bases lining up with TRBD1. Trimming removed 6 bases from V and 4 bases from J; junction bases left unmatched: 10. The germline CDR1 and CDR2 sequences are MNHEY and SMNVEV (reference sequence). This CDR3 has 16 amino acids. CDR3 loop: CASRPAGQGINEKLFF. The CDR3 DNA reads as TGTGCCAGCAGGCCGGCTGGACAGGGAATTAATGAAAAACTGTTTTTT.

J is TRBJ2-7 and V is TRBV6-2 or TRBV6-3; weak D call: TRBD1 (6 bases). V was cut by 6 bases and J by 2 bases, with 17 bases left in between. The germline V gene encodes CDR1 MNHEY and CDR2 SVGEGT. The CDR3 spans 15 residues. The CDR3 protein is CASSQGLPYPYEQYF. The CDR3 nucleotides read TGTGCCAGCAGCCAGGGGCTTCCGTACCCCTACGAGCAGTACTTC.

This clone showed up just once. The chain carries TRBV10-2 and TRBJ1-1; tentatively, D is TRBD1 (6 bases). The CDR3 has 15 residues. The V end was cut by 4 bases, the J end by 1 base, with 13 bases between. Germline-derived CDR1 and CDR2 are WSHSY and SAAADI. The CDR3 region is CASSGGGTWNTEAFF. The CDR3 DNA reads TGCGCCAGCAGTGGGGGGGGCACCTGGAACACTGAAGCTTTCTTT.

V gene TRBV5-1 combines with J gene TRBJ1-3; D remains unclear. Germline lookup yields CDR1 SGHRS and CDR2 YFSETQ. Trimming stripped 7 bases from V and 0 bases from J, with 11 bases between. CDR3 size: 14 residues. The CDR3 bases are TGCGCCAGCGGAGCGTTAGACTCTGGAAACACCATATATTTT. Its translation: CASGALDSGNTIYF. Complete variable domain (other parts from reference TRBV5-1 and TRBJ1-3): KAGVTQTPRYLIKTRGQQVTLSCSPISGHRSVSWYQQTPGQGLQFLFEYFSETQRNKGNFPGRFSGRQFSNSRSEMNVSTLELGDSALYLCASGALDSGNTIYFGEGSWLTVV.

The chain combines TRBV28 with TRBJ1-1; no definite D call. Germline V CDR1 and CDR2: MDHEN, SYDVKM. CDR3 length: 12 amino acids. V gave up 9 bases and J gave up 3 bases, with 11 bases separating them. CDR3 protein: CASVTQDTEAFF. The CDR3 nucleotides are TGTGCCAGTGTCACCCAAGACACTGAAGCTTTCTTT.

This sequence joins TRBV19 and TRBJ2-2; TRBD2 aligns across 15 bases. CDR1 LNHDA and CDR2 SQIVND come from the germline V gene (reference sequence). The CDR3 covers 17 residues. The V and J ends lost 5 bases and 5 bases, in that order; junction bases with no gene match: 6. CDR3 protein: CASSLRTSGGETGELFF. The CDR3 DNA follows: TGTGCCAGTAGTCTACGGACTAGCGGGGGGGAGACCGGGGAGCTGTTTTTT.

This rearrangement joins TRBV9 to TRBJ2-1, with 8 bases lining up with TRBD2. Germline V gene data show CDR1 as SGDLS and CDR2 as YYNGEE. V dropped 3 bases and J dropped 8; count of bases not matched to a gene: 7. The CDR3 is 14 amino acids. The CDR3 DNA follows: TGTGCCAGCAGCGGCGGGACTAGTTTTGATGAGCAGTTCTTC. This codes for CASSGGTSFDEQFF.

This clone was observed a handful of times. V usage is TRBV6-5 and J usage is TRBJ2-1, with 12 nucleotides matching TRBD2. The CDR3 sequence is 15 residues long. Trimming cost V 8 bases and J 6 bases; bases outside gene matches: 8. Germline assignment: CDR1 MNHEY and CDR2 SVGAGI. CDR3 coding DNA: TGTGCCAGCCGGCGACTAGCGGGGGCGTCCAATGAGCAGTTCTTC. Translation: CASRRLAGASNEQFF.

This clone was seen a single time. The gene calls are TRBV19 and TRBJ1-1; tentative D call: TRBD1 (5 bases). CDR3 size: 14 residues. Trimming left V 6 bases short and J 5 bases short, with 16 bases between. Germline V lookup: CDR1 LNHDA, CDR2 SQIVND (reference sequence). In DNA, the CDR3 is TGTGCCAGTAGGAGTGTAAGGGGAGAGACTGAAGCTTTCTTT. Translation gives CASRSVRGETEAFF. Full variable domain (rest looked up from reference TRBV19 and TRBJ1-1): DGGITQSPKYLFRKEGQNVTLSCEQNLNHDAMYWYRQDPGQGLRLIYYSQIVNDFQKGDIAEGYSVSREKKESFPLTVTSAQKNPTAFYLCASRSVRGETEAFFGQGTRLTVV.

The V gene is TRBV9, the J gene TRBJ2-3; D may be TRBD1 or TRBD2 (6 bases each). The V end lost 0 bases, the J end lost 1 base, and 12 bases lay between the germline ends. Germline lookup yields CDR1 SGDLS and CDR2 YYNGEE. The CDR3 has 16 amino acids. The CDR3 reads CASSVGGAVGTDTQYF. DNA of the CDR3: TGTGCCAGCAGCGTAGGGGGGGCCGTGGGCACAGATACGCAGTATTTT.

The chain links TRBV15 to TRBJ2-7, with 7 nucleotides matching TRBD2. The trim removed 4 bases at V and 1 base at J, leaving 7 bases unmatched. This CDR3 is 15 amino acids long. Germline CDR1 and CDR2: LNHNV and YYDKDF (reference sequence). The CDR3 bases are TGTGCCACCAGCAAAAGCGGGATTGGTTCCTACGAGCAGTACTTC. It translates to CATSKSGIGSYEQYF.

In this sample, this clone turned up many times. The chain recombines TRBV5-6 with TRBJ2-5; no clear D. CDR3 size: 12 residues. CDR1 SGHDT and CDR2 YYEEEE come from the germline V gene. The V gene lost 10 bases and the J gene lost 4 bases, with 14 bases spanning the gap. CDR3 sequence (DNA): TGTGCCGCCAGCTTGTTTTTAGAGACCCAGTACTTC. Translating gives CAASLFLETQYF.

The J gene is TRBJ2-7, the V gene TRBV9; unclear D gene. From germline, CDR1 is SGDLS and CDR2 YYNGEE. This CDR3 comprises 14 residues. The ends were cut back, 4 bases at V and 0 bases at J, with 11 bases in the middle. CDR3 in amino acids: CASSPRQSSYEQYF. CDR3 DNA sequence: TGTGCCAGCAGCCCCCGCCAGAGCTCCTACGAGCAGTACTTC.

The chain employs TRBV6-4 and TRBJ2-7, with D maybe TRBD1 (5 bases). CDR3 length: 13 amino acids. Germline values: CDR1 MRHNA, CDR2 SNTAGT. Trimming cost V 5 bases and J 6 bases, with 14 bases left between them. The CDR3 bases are TGTGCCAGCAGTAAAATCCAGGGCGGCGAGCAGTACTTC. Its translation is CASSKIQGGEQYF.

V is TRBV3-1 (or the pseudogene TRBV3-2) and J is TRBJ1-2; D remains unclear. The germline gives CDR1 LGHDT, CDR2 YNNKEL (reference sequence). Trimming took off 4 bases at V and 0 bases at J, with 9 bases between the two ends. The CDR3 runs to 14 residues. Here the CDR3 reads CASSPDPSNYGYTF. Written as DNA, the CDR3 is TGTGCCAGCAGCCCCGACCCTTCTAACTATGGCTACACCTTC.

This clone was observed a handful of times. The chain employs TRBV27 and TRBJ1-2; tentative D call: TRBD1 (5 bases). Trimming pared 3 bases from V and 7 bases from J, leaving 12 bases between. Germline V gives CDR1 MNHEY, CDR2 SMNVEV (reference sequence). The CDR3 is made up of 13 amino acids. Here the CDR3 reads CASSFQGRSGYTF. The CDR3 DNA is TGTGCCAGCAGTTTCCAGGGACGTTCTGGCTACACCTTC.

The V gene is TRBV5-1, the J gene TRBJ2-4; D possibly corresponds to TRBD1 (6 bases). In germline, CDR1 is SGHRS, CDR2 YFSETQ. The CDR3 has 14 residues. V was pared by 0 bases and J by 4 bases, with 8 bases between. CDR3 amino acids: CASSLDGQKNIQYF. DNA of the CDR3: TGCGCCAGCAGCTTGGATGGACAGAAAAACATTCAGTACTTC.

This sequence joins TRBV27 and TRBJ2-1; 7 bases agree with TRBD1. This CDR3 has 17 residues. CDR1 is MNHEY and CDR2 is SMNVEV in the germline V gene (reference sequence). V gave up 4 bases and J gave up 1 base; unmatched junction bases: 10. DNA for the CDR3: TGTGCCAGCAGTTCGCCCTTGACAGGGAAATCCTACAATGAGCAGTTCTTC. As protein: CASSSPLTGKSYNEQFF.

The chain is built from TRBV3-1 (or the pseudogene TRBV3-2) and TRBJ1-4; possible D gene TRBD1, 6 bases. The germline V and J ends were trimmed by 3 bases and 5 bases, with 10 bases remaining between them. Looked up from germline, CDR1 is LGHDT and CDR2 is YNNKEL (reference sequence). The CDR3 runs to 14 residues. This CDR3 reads CASSHGQMNEKLFF. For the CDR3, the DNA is TGTGCCAGCAGCCACGGACAGATGAATGAAAAACTGTTTTTT.

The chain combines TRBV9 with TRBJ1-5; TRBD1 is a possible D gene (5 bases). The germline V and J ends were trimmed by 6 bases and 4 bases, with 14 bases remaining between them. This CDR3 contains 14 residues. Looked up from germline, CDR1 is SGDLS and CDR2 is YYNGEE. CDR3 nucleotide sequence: TGTGCCAGCAATGAGGGGTATTTTAATCAGCCCCAGCATTTT. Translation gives CASNEGYFNQPQHF.

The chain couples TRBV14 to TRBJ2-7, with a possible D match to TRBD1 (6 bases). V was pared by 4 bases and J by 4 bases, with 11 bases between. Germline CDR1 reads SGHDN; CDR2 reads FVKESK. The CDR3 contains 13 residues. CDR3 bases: TGTGCCAGCAGCCTTCAACAGGGATACGAGCAGTACGTC. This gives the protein CASSLQQGYEQYV.

The CDR3 loop reads CSATTSGWEHEQFF. CDR3 nucleotides: TGCAGCGCCACCACTAGCGGGTGGGAGCATGAGCAGTTCTTC. This chain joins TRBV29-1 and TRBJ2-1; 9 positions match TRBD2. Trimming at V came to 7 bases and at J to 8 bases, leaving 12 bases not matched to a gene. The germline V gene encodes CDR1 SQVTM and CDR2 ANQGSEA. The CDR3 totals 14 residues.

CDR3: CASSYQPGGINYGYTF. Written as DNA, the CDR3 is TGTGCCAGCAGTTATCAGCCGGGGGGGATTAACTATGGCTACACCTTC. The genes are TRBV6-5 and TRBJ1-2; tentatively, D is TRBD1 (5 bases). CDR3 size: 16 residues. Germline V gene lookup returns CDR1 MNHEY and CDR2 SVGAGI. Deletions cut 3 bases from V and 1 base from J, with 15 bases between.

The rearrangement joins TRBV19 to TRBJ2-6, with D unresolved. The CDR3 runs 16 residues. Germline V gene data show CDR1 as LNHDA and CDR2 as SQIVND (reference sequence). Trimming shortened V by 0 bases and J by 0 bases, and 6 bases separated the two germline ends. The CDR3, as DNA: TGTGCCAGTAGTATAGATGTCCGCTCTGGGGCCAACGTCCTGACTTTC. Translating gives CASSIDVRSGANVLTF.

CDR3 protein: CASSHDSRNTGELFF. The CDR3 region has the DNA TGTGCCAGCAGCCATGACAGCAGAAATACCGGGGAGCTGTTTTTT. V and J are TRBV7-2 and TRBJ2-2; a weak D match, TRBD1 (5 bases). The CDR3 runs to 15 residues. Trimming shortened V by 5 bases and J by 5 bases, and 15 bases separated the two germline ends. Germline V gene sequence: CDR1 SGHTA, CDR2 FQGNSA.

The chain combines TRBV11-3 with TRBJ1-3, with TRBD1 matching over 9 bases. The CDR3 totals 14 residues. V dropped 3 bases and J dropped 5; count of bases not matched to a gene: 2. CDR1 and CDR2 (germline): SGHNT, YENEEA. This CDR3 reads CASSLGQGRNTIYF. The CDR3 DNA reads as TGTGCCAGCAGCTTGGGACAGGGTCGAAACACCATATATTTT.

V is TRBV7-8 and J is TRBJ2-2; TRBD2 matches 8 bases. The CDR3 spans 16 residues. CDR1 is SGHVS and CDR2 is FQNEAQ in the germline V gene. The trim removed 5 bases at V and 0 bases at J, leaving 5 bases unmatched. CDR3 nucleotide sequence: TGTGCCAGCAGCGAGCTAGCGGGTACGAACACCGGGGAGCTGTTTTTT. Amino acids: CASSELAGTNTGELFF.